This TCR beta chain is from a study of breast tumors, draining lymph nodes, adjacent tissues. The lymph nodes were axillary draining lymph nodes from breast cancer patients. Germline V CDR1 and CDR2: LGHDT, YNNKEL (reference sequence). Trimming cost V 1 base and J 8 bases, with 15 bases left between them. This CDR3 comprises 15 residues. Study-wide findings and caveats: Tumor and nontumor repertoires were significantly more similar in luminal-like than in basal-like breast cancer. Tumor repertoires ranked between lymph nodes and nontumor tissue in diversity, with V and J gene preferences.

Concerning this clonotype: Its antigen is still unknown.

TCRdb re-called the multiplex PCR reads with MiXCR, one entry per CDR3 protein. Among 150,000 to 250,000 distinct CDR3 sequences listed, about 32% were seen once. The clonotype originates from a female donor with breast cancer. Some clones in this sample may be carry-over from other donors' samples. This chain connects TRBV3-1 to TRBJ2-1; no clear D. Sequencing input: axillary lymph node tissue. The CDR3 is CASSQGPRIGDEQFF. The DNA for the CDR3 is TGTGCCAGCAGCCAAGGTCCGAGGATAGGTGATGAGCAGTTCTTC.